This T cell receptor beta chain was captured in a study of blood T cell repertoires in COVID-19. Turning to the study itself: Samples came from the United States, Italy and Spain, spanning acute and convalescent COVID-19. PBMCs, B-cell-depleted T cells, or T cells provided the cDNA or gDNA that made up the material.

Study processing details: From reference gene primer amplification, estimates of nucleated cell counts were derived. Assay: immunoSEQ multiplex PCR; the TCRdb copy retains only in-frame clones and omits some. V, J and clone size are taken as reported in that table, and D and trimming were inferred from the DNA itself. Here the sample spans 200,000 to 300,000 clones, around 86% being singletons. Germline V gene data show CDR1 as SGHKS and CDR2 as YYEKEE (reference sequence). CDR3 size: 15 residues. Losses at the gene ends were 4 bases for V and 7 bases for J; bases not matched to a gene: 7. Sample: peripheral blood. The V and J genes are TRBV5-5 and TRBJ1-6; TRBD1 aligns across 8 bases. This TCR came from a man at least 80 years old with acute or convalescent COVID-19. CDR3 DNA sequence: TGTGCCAGCAGCCAATGGACAGGGTGGAATTCACCCCTCCACTTT. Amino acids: CASSQWTGWNSPLHF.